This TCR beta chain was found in a study of CD8 T cells in ankylosing spondylitis. General study points: For ankylosing spondylitis blood, a TCR beta motif of several highly homologous variants appeared characteristic. There was reportedly significant enrichment of clones that were disease-linked in matched ankylosing spondylitis synovial fluid. CD8+ cells made up the disease-linked clones, which were relatively rare in peripheral blood.

The germline V and J ends were trimmed by 4 bases and 4 bases, with 12 bases remaining between them. CDR1 SGHDT and CDR2 YYEEEE come from the germline V gene. There are 13 residues in the CDR3. Quantitative molecular-barcoded 5'-RACE generated the TCR beta libraries. TCRdb reprocessed the 5' RACE reads via MiXCR and lists one record per CDR3 protein. The sample comprises fewer than 250,000 distinct CDR3 sequences, around 20% of which are singletons, and about two fifths rests with the top ten. Remarks on this clonotype: The target antigen is unknown.

The rearrangement joins TRBV5-6 to TRBJ2-7; maybe TRBD1 (6 bases). The sample consisted of blood, either unsorted or a sorted T cell fraction (not recorded which). The receptor was derived from a male donor with ankylosing spondylitis. The CDR3 DNA follows: TGTGCCAGCAGCCCCGGACAGATTTACGAGCAGTACTTC. It codes for CASSPGQIYEQYF.